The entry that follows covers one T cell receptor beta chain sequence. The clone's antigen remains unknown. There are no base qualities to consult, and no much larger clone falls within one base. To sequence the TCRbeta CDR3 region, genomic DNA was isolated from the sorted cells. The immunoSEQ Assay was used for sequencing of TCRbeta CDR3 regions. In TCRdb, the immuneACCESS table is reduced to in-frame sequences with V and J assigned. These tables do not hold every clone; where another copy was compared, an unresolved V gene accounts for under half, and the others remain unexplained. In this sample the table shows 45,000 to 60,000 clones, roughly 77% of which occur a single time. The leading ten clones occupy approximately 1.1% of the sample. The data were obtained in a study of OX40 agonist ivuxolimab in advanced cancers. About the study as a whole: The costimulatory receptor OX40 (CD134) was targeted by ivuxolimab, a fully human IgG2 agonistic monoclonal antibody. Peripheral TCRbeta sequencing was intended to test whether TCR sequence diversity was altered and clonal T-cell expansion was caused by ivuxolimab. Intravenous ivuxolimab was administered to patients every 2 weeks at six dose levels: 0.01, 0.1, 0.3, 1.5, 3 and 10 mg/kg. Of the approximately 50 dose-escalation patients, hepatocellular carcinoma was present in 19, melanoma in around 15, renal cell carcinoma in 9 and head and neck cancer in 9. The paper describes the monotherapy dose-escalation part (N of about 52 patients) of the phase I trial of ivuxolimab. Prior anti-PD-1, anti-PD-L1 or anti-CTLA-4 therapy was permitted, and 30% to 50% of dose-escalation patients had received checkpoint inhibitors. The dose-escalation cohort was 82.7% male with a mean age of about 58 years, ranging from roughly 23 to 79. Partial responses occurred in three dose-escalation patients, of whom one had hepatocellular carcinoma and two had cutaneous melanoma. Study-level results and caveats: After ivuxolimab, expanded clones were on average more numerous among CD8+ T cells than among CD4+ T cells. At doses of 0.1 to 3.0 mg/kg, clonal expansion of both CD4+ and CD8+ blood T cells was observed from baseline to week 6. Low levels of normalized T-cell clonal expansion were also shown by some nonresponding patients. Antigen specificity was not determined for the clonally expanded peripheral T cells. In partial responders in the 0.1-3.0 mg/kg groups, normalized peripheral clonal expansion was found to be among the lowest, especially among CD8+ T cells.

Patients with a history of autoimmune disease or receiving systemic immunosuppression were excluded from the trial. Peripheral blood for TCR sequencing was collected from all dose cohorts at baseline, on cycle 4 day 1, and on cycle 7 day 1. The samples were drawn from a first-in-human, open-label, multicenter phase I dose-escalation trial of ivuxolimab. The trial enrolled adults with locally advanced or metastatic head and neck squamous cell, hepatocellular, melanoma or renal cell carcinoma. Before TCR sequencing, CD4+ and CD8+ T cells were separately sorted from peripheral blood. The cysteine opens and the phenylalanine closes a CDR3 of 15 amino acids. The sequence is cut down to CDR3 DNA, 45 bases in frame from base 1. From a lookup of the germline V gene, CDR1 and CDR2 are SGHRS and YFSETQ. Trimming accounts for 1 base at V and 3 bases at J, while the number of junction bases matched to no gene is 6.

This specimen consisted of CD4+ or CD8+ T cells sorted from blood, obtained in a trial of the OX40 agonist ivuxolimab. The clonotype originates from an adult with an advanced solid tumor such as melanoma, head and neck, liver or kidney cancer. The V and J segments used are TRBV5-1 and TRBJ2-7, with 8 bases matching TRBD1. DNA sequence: TGCGCCAGCAGCTTGAATGGACAGGGTTACTACGAGCAGTACTTC. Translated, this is CASSLNGQGYYEQYF. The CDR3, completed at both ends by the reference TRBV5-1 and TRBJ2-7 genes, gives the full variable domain KAGVTQTPRYLIKTRGQQVTLSCSPISGHRSVSWYQQTPGQGLQFLFEYFSETQRNKGNFPGRFSGRQFSNSRSEMNVSTLELGDSALYLCASSLNGQGYYEQYFGPGTRLTVT.